This TCR beta chain was identified during a study of identical twins. Whole-study findings and limits: Insertions were reduced in abundant cord blood beta clonotypes but not in memory repertoires. Modelling approaches yielded underestimates of out-of-frame TCR alpha sharing between monozygotic twins. The degree of excess twin sharing was weaker in beta out-of-frame sequences.

The V gene lost 2 bases and the J gene lost 0 bases, with 12 bases spanning the gap. Per germline, CDR1 KGHDR and CDR2 SFDVKD. This CDR3 is 17 amino acids long. In regard to this clonotype: Antigen: not known.

MiXCR, applied by TCRdb to the 5' RACE reads, yields one record per CDR3 protein. The data contain hundreds of thousands of distinct CDR3 sequences, roughly 8.6% of them singletons. The same sample was also studied in work on yellow fever vaccine responses in identical twins. That source notes: Reportedly, the response of twins' T cells to the vaccine seemed partly convergent, partly personalized.

The receptor was derived from a woman between 18 and 30 years old in good health. V gene TRBV24-1 combines with J gene TRBJ2-2; possibly TRBD2 for D (5 bases). The sample taken for sequencing was memory (CD45RO+) T cells sorted from blood. The CDR3 loop reads CATSDSVASANTGELFF. The CDR3 DNA reads TGTGCCACCAGTGATTCGGTAGCGAGCGCGAACACCGGGGAGCTGTTTTTT.